The clone carrying this TCR beta chain showed up many times. This record belongs to a study of T cells in Graves' hyperthyroidism and ophthalmopathy. TCR beta CDR3 regions were amplified from RNA. The HTBI primer set served for first-round RT-PCR of the TCR CDR3. TCRdb processed the multiplex PCR reads anew with MiXCR; each CDR3 protein has one entry. The repertoire consists of some 350,000 distinct CDR3 sequences, with about 20% occurring once and the leading ten covering 3% to 4.5%. Thyroid ultrasound, orbital computed tomography, clinical symptoms, and serum thyroxine and TRAb underpinned diagnoses. This CDR3 comprises 13 residues. Trimming removed 0 bases at V and 3 bases at J, with 6 bases between. Germline V CDR1 and CDR2: SGDLS, YYNGEE.

This TCR derives from a woman younger than 35 with Graves' hyperthyroidism. The material sequenced was blood. The rearrangement uses TRBV9 and TRBJ1-2, with D tentatively TRBD1 (5 bases). The CDR3 reads CASSVARDYGYTF. For the CDR3, the DNA is TGTGCCAGCAGCGTAGCCAGGGACTATGGCTACACCTTC.